These 32 T cell receptor beta chains originate from one sample sequenced in a study of a mutant IDH1 vaccine in newly diagnosed glioma. These TCRs' antigens remain unknown. Time point of the sample: week 35, safety follow-up. With topical imiquimod, each dose of the vaccine consisted of 300 ug of mutant IDH1 20-mer peptide. Libraries were prepared by immunoSEQ multiplex PCR; TCRdb keeps only in-frame clonotypes and omits some of them. The sample contains 35,000 to 45,000 clones, around 83% of which appear only once. Sequenced material: PBMCs, taken from a glioma patient whose treatment included an IDH1 peptide vaccine. The source is a woman between 50 and 59 years old with glioma.

This clone is medium-sized. V gene TRBV4-1 combines with J gene TRBJ2-3, with 9 nucleotides matching TRBD2. V lost 4 bases, J lost 0 bases, and 5 bases stayed unmatched. Germline CDR1 is MGHRA and CDR2 is YSYEKL. CDR3 length: 16 residues. The CDR3 DNA follows: TGCGCCAGCAGCCTAACTAGCGGGCCTAGCACAGATACGCAGTATTTT. Amino acids: CASSLTSGPSTDTQYF.

This clone was seen a few times. The chain recombines TRBV19 with TRBJ1-6; no clear D. Trimming took 5 bases from V and 8 from J, leaving 10 bases between them. The CDR3 runs 13 residues. Germline assignment: CDR1 LNHDA and CDR2 SQIVND (reference sequence). As DNA, the CDR3 is TGTGCCAGTAGTGCGATGAGGGATTCACCCCTCCACTTT. Its protein is CASSAMRDSPLHF.

The V gene is TRBV25-1, the J gene TRBJ1-1, with 9 bases aligning to TRBD1. Germline V gene sequence: CDR1 MGHDK, CDR2 SYGVNS. The CDR3 length is 15 residues. With 1 base clipped from V and 6 bases from J, the junction kept 6 bases outside the gene matches. The CDR3 bases are TGTGCCAGCAGTGAATCCGGGACAGGGAGGTCTGAAGCTTTCTTT. Its protein product is CASSESGTGRSEAFF.

The chain couples TRBV2 to TRBJ1-4; tentative D call: TRBD1 (5 bases). With 6 bases removed from V and 3 bases from J, the gap between germline ends came to 20 bases. CDR3 size: 17 residues. Germline-derived CDR1 and CDR2 are SNHLY and FYNNEI. The CDR3 DNA sequence: TGTGCCAGCAGCGCCTACGGCAGGGATGAATCTAATGAAAAACTGTTTTTT. It translates to CASSAYGRDESNEKLFF.

The chain carries TRBV5-6 and TRBJ1-3; a weak D match, TRBD1 (5 bases). The CDR3 covers 14 residues. V was cut by 0 bases and J by 3 bases, with 7 bases left in between. The germline gives CDR1 SGHDT, CDR2 YYEEEE. This chain's CDR3 is CASSLEGFGNTIYF. The CDR3 coding sequence is TGTGCCAGCAGCTTGGAGGGGTTTGGAAACACCATATATTTT. The variable domain in full, completed from reference TRBV5-6 and TRBJ1-3, reads DAGVTQSPTHLIKTRGQQVTLRCSPKSGHDTVSWYQQALGQGPQFIFQYYEEEERQRGNFPDRFSGHQFPNYSSELNVNALLLGDSALYLCASSLEGFGNTIYFGEGSWLTVV.

The rearrangement links TRBV5-4 to TRBJ2-5, with TRBD1 matching 7 bases. The CDR3 loop spans 15 amino acids. V was pared by 4 bases and J by 4 bases, with 10 bases of the junction left unmatched. Germline CDR1 and CDR2: SGHNT and YYREEE (reference sequence). CDR3: CASSRRGGSGETQYF. In DNA form, the CDR3 reads TGTGCCAGCAGCCGACGAGGGGGCAGCGGAGAGACCCAGTACTTC.

The genes are TRBV7-8 and TRBJ2-3, with D unclear. Trimming took off 0 bases at V and 5 bases at J, with 12 bases between the two ends. The CDR3 totals 15 residues. Per germline, CDR1 SGHVS and CDR2 FQNEAQ. The CDR3 nucleotides read TGTGCCAGCAGCTTAGCGATCGACTCCTTAGATACGCAGTATTTT. This gives the protein CASSLAIDSLDTQYF.

The chain combines TRBV5-8 with TRBJ1-3, with D perhaps matching TRBD1 (5 bases). Germline values: CDR1 SGHTS, CDR2 YDEGEE. The CDR3 has 17 amino acids. V was pared by 4 bases and J by 1 base, with 18 bases between. CDR3 nucleotides: TGTGCCAGCAGCGGAATCGGACACCGCATGTCTGGAAACACCATATATTTT. Protein product: CASSGIGHRMSGNTIYF.

Written as DNA, the CDR3 is TGTGCCAGCAGTTTCCAGACAGGGAGAGAGACCCAGTACTTC. It codes for CASSFQTGRETQYF. The chain combines TRBV28 with TRBJ2-5; 7 bases match TRBD1. The CDR3 is 14 residues long. J lost 4 bases, V lost 3 bases, and 5 bases had no gene match. Germline V gene data show CDR1 as MDHEN and CDR2 as SYDVKM.

The chain uses TRBV19 and TRBJ1-5; 9 bases align to TRBD1. Germline values: CDR1 LNHDA, CDR2 SQIVND (reference sequence). V lost 7 bases and J lost 6; bases outside the gene matches: 16. This CDR3 is 17 amino acids long. As DNA, the CDR3 is TGTGCCAGTACCCTAGGGACCCCGGGACAGGGAGCTCAGCCCCAGCATTTT. Amino acid sequence: CASTLGTPGQGAQPQHF.

The rearrangement joins TRBV2 to TRBJ2-2, with 7 nucleotides matching TRBD2. Germline CDR1 reads SNHLY; CDR2 reads FYNNEI. The CDR3 totals 15 residues. V gave up 9 bases and J gave up 6 bases; unmatched junction bases: 13. CDR3 region: CASFATAGRAGELFF. The CDR3 bases are TGTGCCAGTTTCGCAACAGCGGGACGGGCCGGGGAGCTGTTTTTT. The full variable domain, its missing parts supplied by reference TRBV2 and TRBJ2-2, is EPEVTQTPSHQVTQMGQEVILRCVPISNHLYFYWYRQILGQKVEFLVSFYNNEISEKSEIFDDQFSVERPDGSNFTLKIRSTKLEDSAMYFCASFATAGRAGELFFGEGSRLTVL.

The CDR3 DNA sequence: TGTGCCAGCAGTGAAGGGCACTTTTCTGGAAACACCATATATTTT. This codes for CASSEGHFSGNTIYF. The chain couples TRBV6-1 to TRBJ1-3; D call uncertain. CDR3 length: 15 amino acids. The V end lost 1 base, the J end lost 1 base, and 8 bases lay between the germline ends. CDR1 is MNHNS and CDR2 is SASEGT in the germline V gene.

The V gene is TRBV9, the J gene TRBJ1-6; D is undetermined. Germline loops: CDR1 SGDLS, CDR2 YYNGEE. The CDR3 is 13 residues long. Trimming left V 0 bases short and J 6 bases short, with 4 bases between. The CDR3 reads CASSVVSNSPLHF. The CDR3 DNA reads as TGTGCCAGCAGCGTAGTTAGTAATTCACCCCTCCACTTT.

The CDR3 spells CASSLDGTRMPQHF. CDR3 bases: TGTGCCAGCAGCTTAGACGGGACCCGGATGCCCCAGCATTTT. The chain carries TRBV7-9 and TRBJ1-5, with a tentative D call TRBD1 (5 bases). Trimming pared 1 base from V and 9 bases from J, leaving 13 bases between. This CDR3 contains 14 residues. Germline V CDR1 and CDR2: SEHNR, FQNEAQ (reference sequence). Drawing the rest from reference TRBV7-9 and TRBJ1-5, the complete variable domain is DTGVSQNPRHKITKRGQNVTFRCDPISEHNRLYWYRQTLGQGPEFLTYFQNEAQLEKSRLLSDRFSAERPKGSFSTLEIQRTEQGDSAMYLCASSLDGTRMPQHFGDGTRLSIL.

V is TRBV7-9 and J is TRBJ2-1, with 13 bases identical to TRBD2. The CDR3 extends over 17 amino acids. Germline-derived CDR1 and CDR2 are SEHNR and FQNEAQ (reference sequence). Trimming took 4 bases from V and 4 from J; bases not matched to a gene: 7. The CDR3 loop is CASSSGTSGISYNEQFF. The CDR3 bases are TGTGCCAGCAGCTCAGGGACTAGCGGGATATCTTACAATGAGCAGTTCTTC. The full variable domain, its missing parts supplied by reference TRBV7-9 and TRBJ2-1, is DTGVSQNPRHKITKRGQNVTFRCDPISEHNRLYWYRQTLGQGPEFLTYFQNEAQLEKSRLLSDRFSAERPKGSFSTLEIQRTEQGDSAMYLCASSSGTSGISYNEQFFGPGTRLTVL.

This chain connects TRBV11-2 to TRBJ2-7; 7 positions agree with TRBD1. V lost 5 bases and J lost 5; bases outside the gene matches: 9. The CDR3 extends over 14 amino acids. Germline CDR1 is SGHAT and CDR2 is FQNNGV. The CDR3 sequence: CASSQNYQGDEQYF. The CDR3 DNA follows: TGTGCCAGCAGCCAGAACTACCAGGGGGACGAGCAGTACTTC.

The chain couples TRBV27 to TRBJ1-5, with unresolved D. Trimming stripped 7 bases from V and 2 bases from J, with 12 bases between. The CDR3 is 14 residues long. Germline V CDR1 and CDR2: MNHEY, SMNVEV (reference sequence). The CDR3 region has the DNA TGTGCCAGCAATACCTTTCGTGGCAATCAGCCCCAGCATTTT. Translated, it gives CASNTFRGNQPQHF.

V usage is TRBV7-2 and J usage is TRBJ2-7; 9 nucleotides match TRBD1. Germline V CDR1 and CDR2: SGHTA, FQGNSA. With V trimmed by 5 bases and J by 2 bases, 7 bases remained unmatched. The CDR3 length is 15 residues. The CDR3 here is CASSEATGGAYEQYF. The DNA for the CDR3 is TGTGCCAGCAGCGAAGCGACAGGGGGAGCCTACGAGCAGTACTTC.

V usage is TRBV5-1 and J usage is TRBJ1-1; a weak D match, TRBD1 (5 bases). Germline V gives CDR1 SGHRS, CDR2 YFSETQ. This CDR3 has 15 amino acids. V was pared by 2 bases and J by 1 base, with 12 bases between. The CDR3 is CASSFGGMGNTEAFF. As DNA, the CDR3 is TGCGCCAGCAGCTTCGGGGGAATGGGGAACACTGAAGCTTTCTTT.

The chain is built from TRBV6-5 and TRBJ2-7; D gene ambiguous. The CDR3 contains 16 residues. With 4 bases removed from V and 3 bases from J, the gap between germline ends came to 19 bases. Germline V lookup: CDR1 MNHEY, CDR2 SVGAGI. CDR3 nucleotides: TGTGCCAGCAGTTTGGGGTGGGCCGTCACGAGCTACGAGCAGTACTTC. Encoded protein: CASSLGWAVTSYEQYF.

This chain links TRBV11-3 with TRBJ1-1, with unresolved D. Looked up from germline, CDR1 is SGHNT and CDR2 is YENEEA. CDR3 length equals 13 residues. With 6 bases removed from V and 2 bases from J, the gap between germline ends came to 10 bases. CDR3 in DNA: TGTGCCAGCAGATCAATCGGAAACACTGAAGCTTTCTTT. It specifies CASRSIGNTEAFF.

This chain connects TRBV5-6 to TRBJ2-7; D uncertain. This CDR3 comprises 12 residues. Germline CDR1 SGHDT, CDR2 YYEEEE. Trimming left V 1 base short and J 7 bases short, with 9 bases between. The CDR3 DNA reads TGTGCCAGCAGCTTGTGGGCTAGGGAGCAGTACTTC. It encodes CASSLWAREQYF.

This chain connects TRBV7-2 to TRBJ2-3; 9 bases match TRBD2. Germline assignment: CDR1 SGHTA and CDR2 FQGNSA. V dropped 11 bases and J dropped 0; count of bases not matched to a gene: 9. There are 15 residues in the CDR3. CDR3 in amino acids: CAARGGGGSTDTQYF. CDR3 sequence (DNA): TGTGCCGCCCGAGGCGGGGGGGGTAGCACAGATACGCAGTATTTT.

This rearrangement joins TRBV10-1 to TRBJ2-2; perhaps TRBD1 as D (5 bases). Germline V gene lookup returns CDR1 WNHNN and CDR2 SYGVQD (reference sequence). Deletions cut 0 bases from V and 5 bases from J, with 19 bases between. This CDR3 spans 18 amino acids. In DNA form, the CDR3 reads TGCGCCAGCAGTGAGTCCGCCAGGGAATTTGTAGGGACCGGGGAGCTGTTTTTT. Amino acids: CASSESAREFVGTGELFF.

This clone came up a few times. The J gene is TRBJ1-5, the V gene TRBV28, with D uncertain. Germline V gene data show CDR1 as MDHEN and CDR2 as SYDVKM. The CDR3 covers 11 residues. V was trimmed by 3 bases and J by 6 bases, leaving 3 bases between them. The CDR3 spells CASSFPQPQHF. CDR3 nucleotides: TGTGCCAGCAGTTTCCCTCAGCCCCAGCATTTT.

J is TRBJ2-7 and V is TRBV5-1, with D perhaps matching TRBD1 or TRBD2 (7 bases each). The CDR3 has 14 residues. Trimming took off 4 bases at V and 5 bases at J, with 16 bases between the two ends. Germline CDR1 reads SGHRS; CDR2 reads YFSETQ. This CDR3 reads CASSPTTGRDEQYF. CDR3 coding DNA: TGCGCCAGCAGCCCAACGACAGGGAGGGACGAGCAGTACTTC. The full variable domain, with the rest looked up from reference TRBV5-1 and TRBJ2-7, is KAGVTQTPRYLIKTRGQQVTLSCSPISGHRSVSWYQQTPGQGLQFLFEYFSETQRNKGNFPGRFSGRQFSNSRSEMNVSTLELGDSALYLCASSPTTGRDEQYFGPGTRLTVT.

This clone was counted a single time. V is TRBV7-8 and J is TRBJ1-1; D is unclear. Germline loops: CDR1 SGHVS, CDR2 FQNEAQ. CDR3 length equals 13 residues. V gave up 6 bases and J gave up 0 bases, with 8 bases separating them. CDR3 protein: CASRQTVNTEAFF. Written as DNA, the CDR3 is TGTGCCAGCAGGCAAACGGTGAACACTGAAGCTTTCTTT.

As DNA, the CDR3 is TGTGCCAGCAGCAGTCCGGGACACTACTCCTACGAGCAGTACTTC. Translated, it gives CASSSPGHYSYEQYF. The rearrangement joins TRBV7-2 to TRBJ2-7; tentatively, D is TRBD1 (6 bases). This CDR3 comprises 15 residues. V was cut by 5 bases and J by 0 bases, with 14 bases left in between. Germline CDR1 is SGHTA and CDR2 is FQGNSA.

This clone has only a few counts. The chain couples TRBV28 to TRBJ1-3; D possibly corresponds to TRBD1 (5 bases). V lost 6 bases, J lost 1 base, and 13 bases lay in between. Germline V lookup: CDR1 MDHEN, CDR2 SYDVKM. CDR3 length: 15 amino acids. The CDR3 here is CASRTGRSSGNTIYF. The DNA for the CDR3 is TGTGCCAGCAGGACGGGGCGGTCATCTGGAAACACCATATATTTT.

The V and J genes are TRBV7-6 and TRBJ2-5; 7 bases match TRBD1. Per the germline V gene, CDR1 is SGHVS and CDR2 is FNYEAQ. The CDR3 extends over 14 amino acids. V gave up 4 bases and J gave up 7 bases; unmatched junction bases: 9. The CDR3 reads CASSSTGPQGTQYF. CDR3 nucleotides: TGTGCCAGCAGCTCGACAGGGCCCCAGGGGACCCAGTACTTC.

The chain couples TRBV6-1 to TRBJ1-2; D not certain. V was pared by 5 bases and J by 2 bases, with 9 bases between. In germline, CDR1 is MNHNS, CDR2 SASEGT. The CDR3 has 13 residues. CDR3 in DNA: TGTGCCAGCAGTCCGGATAGAAACTATGGCTACACCTTC. Its protein is CASSPDRNYGYTF.

The V gene is TRBV7-9, the J gene TRBJ2-5; 9 positions match TRBD1. CDR3 length: 15 residues. V trimming: 4 bases; J trimming: 2 bases; junction bases outside the gene matches: 5. Per the germline V gene, CDR1 is SEHNR and CDR2 is FQNEAQ (reference sequence). DNA for the CDR3: TGTGCCAGCAGCTCCGACAGGGGGATTCAAGAGACCCAGTACTTC. It translates to CASSSDRGIQETQYF.